The 15 T cell receptor beta chains in this list originate from one sample, sequenced in a study of CD8+CD57+ T cells in acquired aplastic anemia. Profiles of TCR beta VDJ and CDR3 were generated from a genomic DNA template. TCRdb fed the reads into MiXCR, producing one record per CDR3 protein. The sample has about 190,000 distinct CDR3 sequences, roughly 56% seen once. The sequenced sample was sorted CD4+, CD8+, or CD8+CD57+ T cells (not recorded which) from PBMCs. These receptors were obtained from a human donor in good health, serving as a control.

This clonotype was detected many times. This chain connects TRBV6-6 to TRBJ1-1, with 7 bases lining up with TRBD1. The CDR3 is 13 amino acids. Germline V CDR1 and CDR2: MNHNY, SVGAGI (reference sequence). J lost 4 bases, V lost 5 bases, and 4 bases had no gene match. CDR3 in DNA: TGTGCCAGCAGTGTAGACAGGGCCACTGAAGCTTTCTTT. It translates to CASSVDRATEAFF.

This clonotype occurred once. The V gene is TRBV6-1, the J gene TRBJ2-7; the match to TRBD1 covers 9 bases. The junction had 7 bases not matched to a gene; V was cut back by 0 bases and J by 1 base. The CDR3 spans 17 residues. Germline assignment: CDR1 MNHNS and CDR2 SASEGT. CDR3 loop: CASSEARTGAESYEQYF. CDR3 DNA: TGTGCCAGCAGTGAAGCTAGGACAGGGGCGGAATCCTACGAGCAGTACTTC.

This clonotype has at least ten counts. This sequence joins TRBV5-1 and TRBJ1-5; 8 bases align to TRBD1. This CDR3 contains 14 residues. Trimming took 4 bases from V and 7 from J; bases not matched to a gene: 7. Germline CDR1 reads SGHRS; CDR2 reads YFSETQ. DNA of the CDR3: TGCGCCAGCAGCCCAGGACAGGGTTACCAGCCCCAGCATTTT. It translates to CASSPGQGYQPQHF.

The genes are TRBV20-1 and TRBJ2-4; 9 bases agree with TRBD2. V was clipped by 0 bases and J by 4 bases; unmatched bases: 19. Germline lookup yields CDR1 DFQATT and CDR2 SNEGSKA (reference sequence). The CDR3 is 20 residues long. The CDR3 DNA is TGCAGTGCTAGAGATCTAGCGGGGCGAGGGACTTCTCCTAGAAAAAACATTCAGTACTTC. This translates into CSARDLAGRGTSPRKNIQYF.

V is TRBV15 and J is TRBJ1-1; unclear D gene. This CDR3 spans 13 amino acids. CDR1 is LNHNV and CDR2 is YYDKDF in the germline V gene (reference sequence). The V and J ends lost 3 bases and 1 base respectively, with 6 bases between them. The CDR3: CATSRRRNTEAFF. CDR3 bases: TGTGCCACCAGCAGGCGGCGGAACACTGAAGCTTTCTTT.

This clonotype was observed a handful of times. J is TRBJ1-2 and V is TRBV25-1; 7 bases match TRBD1. Germline CDR1 is MGHDK and CDR2 is SYGVNS. The CDR3 loop spans 13 amino acids. Trimming cost V 7 bases and J 4 bases; bases outside gene matches: 6. The chain's CDR3 is CASTRGGGYGYTF. CDR3 bases: TGTGCCAGCACCCGAGGGGGCGGCTATGGCTACACCTTC.

This clonotype has a single count. The rearrangement uses TRBV19 and TRBJ1-4; tentatively, D is TRBD1 (6 bases). Germline V gives CDR1 LNHDA, CDR2 SQIVND (reference sequence). V lost 7 bases and J 10 bases, leaving 13 bases between the germline ends. The CDR3 has 12 residues. The CDR3 protein is CASNAQGGKLFF. The DNA for the CDR3 is TGTGCCAGTAACGCACAGGGAGGAAAACTGTTTTTT.

About this clonotype: This may be a read error, as it is one base from a much larger clone. The chain employs TRBV12-3 or TRBV12-4 and TRBJ1-1, with TRBD1 matching 8 bases. There are 17 residues in the CDR3. CDR3 loop: CASRLDARTGGNTEAFF. CDR3 nucleotides: TGTGCCAGCAGGTTAGATGCGAGAACAGGGGGGAACACTGAAGCTTTCTTT.

This clonotype was counted once. This chain joins TRBV7-9 and TRBJ2-1; tentative D call: TRBD1 (6 bases). The length of the CDR3 is 17 residues. V dropped 4 bases and J dropped 7 bases, with 23 bases sitting between them. Germline V gene data show CDR1 as SEHNR and CDR2 as FQNEAQ (reference sequence). The CDR3 region is CASSSRGSGALWNEQFF. The CDR3 DNA follows: TGTGCCAGCAGCTCCCGCGGGTCAGGGGCGCTGTGGAATGAGCAGTTCTTC.

The chain recombines TRBV20-1 with TRBJ1-2; possibly TRBD1 for D (6 bases). The CDR3 is made up of 12 amino acids. Trimming removed 0 bases at V and 4 bases at J, with 6 bases between. Germline CDR1 is DFQATT and CDR2 is SNEGSKA (reference sequence). In DNA, the CDR3 is TGCAGTGCTAGAGAGGACAGCTATGGCTACACCTTC. Its protein is CSAREDSYGYTF.

The rearrangement uses TRBV29-1 and TRBJ1-3; D gene unclear. CDR3 length equals 16 residues. V lost 7 bases, J lost 1 base, and 20 bases lay in between. Per germline, CDR1 SQVTM and CDR2 ANQGSEA. The CDR3 DNA reads TGCAGCGCCCAAGGAGTCGGGATTTCTTCTGGAAACACCATATATTTT. Translating gives CSAQGVGISSGNTIYF.

J is TRBJ2-7 and V is TRBV7-9; TRBD1 agrees at 7 bases. This CDR3 is 13 amino acids long. V shed 5 bases and J 2 bases; nucleotides not matched to a gene: 3. Germline V CDR1 and CDR2: SEHNR, FQNEAQ (reference sequence). The CDR3 coding sequence is TGTGCCAGCAGCCCACAGGGGACCTACGAGCAGTACTTC. It yields the protein CASSPQGTYEQYF.

The chain is built from TRBV20-1 and TRBJ2-7, with 8 bases that match TRBD1. The V gene end was trimmed by 3 bases and the J gene end by 0 bases; junction bases not matched to a gene: 7. The germline CDR1 and CDR2 sequences are DFQATT and SNEGSKA (reference sequence). CDR3 size: 15 residues. The CDR3 protein is CSARGTGPRSYEQYF. Here the CDR3 DNA reads TGCAGTGCTAGGGGGACAGGTCCCCGCTCCTACGAGCAGTACTTC.

J is TRBJ1-6 and V is TRBV7-9; perhaps TRBD1 as D (5 bases). Germline CDR1 SEHNR, CDR2 FQNEAQ (reference sequence). Trimming removed 2 bases from V and 0 bases from J, with 14 bases in between. The CDR3 consists of 18 residues. CDR3 sequence reads: CASSLPEGASSYNSPLHF. DNA for the CDR3: TGTGCCAGCAGCTTACCCGAAGGGGCCAGCTCCTATAATTCACCCCTCCACTTT. The full variable domain, rest sourced from reference TRBV7-9 and TRBJ1-6, is DTGVSQNPRHKITKRGQNVTFRCDPISEHNRLYWYRQTLGQGPEFLTYFQNEAQLEKSRLLSDRFSAERPKGSFSTLEIQRTEQGDSAMYLCASSLPEGASSYNSPLHFGNGTRLTVT.

J is TRBJ1-3 and V is TRBV15; TRBD1 might be the D (5 bases). Per the germline V gene, CDR1 is LNHNV and CDR2 is YYDKDF (reference sequence). This CDR3 contains 15 residues. V was pared by 0 bases and J by 0 bases, with 6 bases between. DNA of the CDR3: TGTGCCACCAGCAGAGATCAGGGCTCTGGAAACACCATATATTTT. This gives the protein CATSRDQGSGNTIYF.